A selection of T cell receptor beta chains follows, all from one sample in a study of shared clonotypes between healthy human individuals. Data came from immunoSEQ multiplex PCR; TCRdb stores just in-frame clones and leaves some out. The sample carries roughly 2.5 million clones, more than 90% recorded once. Sequencing was performed on naive CD4+ T cells sorted from blood. These receptors were collected from a man between 18 and 29 years old in good health. CDR3s include the opening cysteine and the closing phenylalanine or tryptophan. A D gene is named only where the DNA matches it firmly. Some rows have no size entry. The others give once, few or many, or a class for an expanded clone.

d_gene	v_gene	abundance	j_gene	CDR3nt	CDR3aa
-	TRBV7-9	-	TRBJ2-7	TGTGCCAGCAGCTTATCAGGACAGCGCTACGAGCAGTACTTC	CASSLSGQRYEQYF
-	TRBV30	-	TRBJ1-4	TGTGCCTGGAGCGGGCAAACAAGGGTTGGAGAACTGTTTTTT	CAWSGQTRVGELFF
-	TRBV5-1	-	TRBJ1-1	TGCGCCAGCAGCACAGAGAACACTGAAGCTTTCTTT	CASSTENTEAFF
TRBD1	TRBV13	-	TRBJ1-5	TGTGCCAGCAGCAGGGACAGAAATCAGCCCCAGCATTTT	CASSRDRNQPQHF
-	TRBV28	once	TRBJ1-5	TGTGCCAGCAGTTTCCCCCCTCCGGGTCTTCAGCCCCAGCATTTT	CASSFPPPGLQPQHF
-	TRBV19	-	TRBJ2-7	TGTGCCAGTAGTATATCGGGGGGCACAGAGCAGTACTTC	CASSISGGTEQYF
-	TRBV9	-	TRBJ2-7	TGTGCCAGCGGGCTAGCCCCCTACGAGCAGTACTTC	CASGLAPYEQYF
-	TRBV29-1	-	TRBJ2-7	TGCAGCGCCCGGGTCGGCTACTACGAGCAGTACTTC	CSARVGYYEQYF
-	TRBV7-9	-	TRBJ1-4	TGTGCCAGCAGCTTAGCGACTTCGGCAGAAAAACTGTTTTTT	CASSLATSAEKLFF
-	TRBV27	-	TRBJ1-5	TGTGCCAGCAGTGTAAAGCGGGGGCATGGCAATCAGCCCCAGCATTTT	CASSVKRGHGNQPQHF
-	TRBV7-9	once	TRBJ2-1	TGTGCCAGCAGCTATAAGGGGAACGGTGGTCAAAATGAGCAGTTCTTC	CASSYKGNGGQNEQFF
TRBD1	TRBV7-9	-	TRBJ1-4	TGTGCCAGCAGCTCCCGGACAGGGTCTAATGAAAAACTGTTTTTT	CASSSRTGSNEKLFF
-	TRBV28	-	TRBJ2-6	TGTGCCAGCAGTTTATTGTCTACTGGGGCCAACGTCCTGACTTTC	CASSLLSTGANVLTF
-	TRBV7-7	-	TRBJ1-4	TGTGCTAGCAGCGGCAGGATAACTAATGAAAAACTGTTTTTT	CASSGRITNEKLFF
-	TRBV5-1	few	TRBJ1-1	TGCGCCAGCAGCTTGGATGGGGCGAACACTGAAGCTTTCTTT	CASSLDGANTEAFF
TRBD2	TRBV5-4	-	TRBJ2-3	TGTGCCAGCAGCTTTCGTCTAGCGGGCACAGATACGCAGTATTTT	CASSFRLAGTDTQYF
TRBD1	TRBV4-3	-	TRBJ2-2	TGCGCCAGCAGCCAACGGGACAGCAGTAGAACGAACACCGGGGAGCTGTTTTTT	CASSQRDSSRTNTGELFF
-	TRBV29-1	few	TRBJ1-1	TGCAGCGTGGCCGGACGGCTGAACACTGAAGCTTTCTTT	CSVAGRLNTEAFF
-	TRBV29-1	once	TRBJ2-5	TGCAGCGTTTTGACGGATCCCGAGACCCAGTACTTC	CSVLTDPETQYF
-	TRBV29-1	-	TRBJ2-1	TGCAGCGCTCCCCATCCGGACCTGAGCTCCTACAATGAGCAGTTCTTC	CSAPHPDLSSYNEQFF
-	TRBV18	few	TRBJ1-6	TGTGCCAGCTCACCACTCGGGAATAATTCACCCCTCCACTTT	CASSPLGNNSPLHF
-	TRBV30	-	TRBJ2-1	TGTGCCTGGGGTTGGGTCTCCTACAATGAGCAGTTCTTC	CAWGWVSYNEQFF
TRBD2	TRBV5-4	-	TRBJ2-2	TGTGCCAGCAGCTCAAACTTTGCGGGGGGCAGGGACACCGGGGAGCTGTTTTTT	CASSSNFAGGRDTGELFF
-	TRBV27	-	TRBJ1-6	TGTGCCAGCAGTTTATTCCGCCAGGGTGGTCATTCACCCCTCCACTTT	CASSLFRQGGHSPLHF
-	TRBV29-1	-	TRBJ2-1	TGCAGCGTTGCCGGCCGCGCGGCCCCTGAGCAGTTCTTC	CSVAGRAAPEQFF
TRBD1	TRBV9	-	TRBJ2-5	TGTGCCAGCAGCGAGGACAGGGGCCAAGAGACCCAGTACTTC	CASSEDRGQETQYF
-	TRBV7-2	-	TRBJ2-3	TGTGCCAGCAGCTTAGGACCCAGCACAGATACGCAGTATTTT	CASSLGPSTDTQYF
TRBD1	TRBV30	-	TRBJ2-5	TGTGCCTCCGCCGGCGGACAGGGCTTTCGAGAGACCCAGTACTTC	CASAGGQGFRETQYF
TRBD1	TRBV5-4	-	TRBJ2-7	TGTGCCAGCAGCTTGGGACAGGGGATCTACGAGCAGTACTTC	CASSLGQGIYEQYF
-	TRBV27	-	TRBJ2-7	TGTGCCACCTGGGGGGTTTTGGTTAACGAGCAGTACTTC	CATWGVLVNEQYF
-	TRBV29-1	-	TRBJ2-6	TGCAGCGTTTCTAGGACTGGGGCCAACGTCCTGACTTTC	CSVSRTGANVLTF
TRBD2	TRBV5-1	-	TRBJ2-5	TGCGCCAGCAGCTTGGGGGGCCTTAGCGGGGACCAAGAGACCCAGTACTTC	CASSLGGLSGDQETQYF
TRBD2	TRBV5-4	-	TRBJ2-4	TGTGCCAGCAGCTCCACTTCTAGCGGGCCACAAAACATTCAGTACTTC	CASSSTSSGPQNIQYF
-	TRBV11-3	-	TRBJ1-1	TGTGCCAGCAGCTTAGGACGGTACACTGAAGCTTTCTTT	CASSLGRYTEAFF
-	TRBV7-2	-	TRBJ1-5	TGTGCCAGCAGCTTAGAGTGGGATGTCGGCAATCAGCCCCAGCATTTT	CASSLEWDVGNQPQHF
TRBD2	TRBV12-5	-	TRBJ2-1	TGTGCTAGTGGTTTGGGACTAGCGGGAGCCAATGAGCAGTTCTTC	CASGLGLAGANEQFF
-	TRBV7-2	-	TRBJ1-1	TGTGCCAGCAGCCCAGAGGCAGCACCCAACACTGAAGCTTTCTTT	CASSPEAAPNTEAFF
TRBD2	TRBV19	-	TRBJ2-1	TGTGCCAGTAGTCCCCGGACTAGCGGGGGCAATGAGCAGTTCTTC	CASSPRTSGGNEQFF
TRBD2	TRBV6-5	once	TRBJ2-7	TGTGCCAGCAGCCCCGGACTAGCAGTTTCCTACGAGCAGTACTTC	CASSPGLAVSYEQYF
-	TRBV9	-	TRBJ2-7	TGTGCCAGCAGAGGACTGACCCTTCTCTACGAGCAGTACTTC	CASRGLTLLYEQYF
-	TRBV25-1	-	TRBJ2-5	TGTGCCAGCAGAGGACAGAGCGAGAAAGAGACCCAGTACTTC	CASRGQSEKETQYF
-	TRBV11-2	-	TRBJ1-1	TGTGCCAGCAGCACAGGGTCTATTAGGGCTTTCTTT	CASSTGSIRAFF
TRBD1	TRBV12-5	-	TRBJ1-5	TGTGCTAGTGGACTCACCGGACAGGTCCACAATCAGCCCCAGCATTTT	CASGLTGQVHNQPQHF
-	TRBV15	-	TRBJ2-7	TGTGCCACCAGCAGAGTGGCCGGTCAGTCCTACGAGCAGTACTTC	CATSRVAGQSYEQYF
-	TRBV7-9	few	TRBJ1-5	TGTGCCAGCAGCAGACAGGTTAATCAGCCCCAGCATTTT	CASSRQVNQPQHF
-	TRBV2	-	TRBJ2-3	TGTGCCAGCAGTGAAAAGCCGGGACTTACAACAGATACGCAGTATTTT	CASSEKPGLTTDTQYF
TRBD1	TRBV6-6	once	TRBJ2-3	TGTGCCAGCAGTTACGAACAGGGGTGGGCAGATACGCAGTATTTT	CASSYEQGWADTQYF
-	TRBV19	-	TRBJ2-2	TGTGCCACCAACCCAGGGGCGGGCACCGGGGAGCTGTTTTTT	CATNPGAGTGELFF
-	TRBV6-5	-	TRBJ2-2	TGTGCCAGCAGTTACGGGTACGGGGAGCTGTTTTTT	CASSYGYGELFF
-	TRBV5-4	-	TRBJ1-5	TGTGCCAGCAGTGGAGGGGTCGATCAGCCCCAGCATTTT	CASSGGVDQPQHF
-	TRBV6-5	-	TRBJ2-3	TGTGCCAGCAGTCAACAGGGAGGCGTAGATACGCAGTATTTT	CASSQQGGVDTQYF
-	TRBV10-3	-	TRBJ2-1	TGTGCCATCAGTGACTACAATGAGCAGTTCTTC	CAISDYNEQFF
-	TRBV10-3	-	TRBJ2-7	TGTGCCATCAGTGTTTCTCCGGGCTACGAGCAGTACTTC	CAISVSPGYEQYF
TRBD2	TRBV9	-	TRBJ2-1	TGTGCCAGCAGCGTGACTAGCGGGCCAAGCTCCTACAATGAGCAGTTCTTC	CASSVTSGPSSYNEQFF
-	TRBV5-6	-	TRBJ2-6	TGTGCCAGCAGCTTGGCAGGGGCTGGGGCCAACGTCCTGACTTTC	CASSLAGAGANVLTF